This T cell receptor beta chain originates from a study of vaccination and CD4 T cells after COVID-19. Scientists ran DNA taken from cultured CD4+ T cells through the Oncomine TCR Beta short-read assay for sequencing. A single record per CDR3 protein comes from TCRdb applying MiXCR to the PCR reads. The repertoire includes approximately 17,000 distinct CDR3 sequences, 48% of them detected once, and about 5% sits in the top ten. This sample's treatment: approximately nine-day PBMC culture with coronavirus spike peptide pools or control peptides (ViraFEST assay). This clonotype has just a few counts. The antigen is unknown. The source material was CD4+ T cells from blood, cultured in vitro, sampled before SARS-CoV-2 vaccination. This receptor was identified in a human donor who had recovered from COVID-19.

CDR3 loop: CASGSLAGGPGTGELFF. The DNA of the CDR3 is TGTGCCAGTGGATCACTGGCGGGGGGGCCGGGCACCGGGGAGCTGTTTTTT. The J gene is TRBJ2-2, the V gene TRBV19; TRBD2 matches 9 bases. This CDR3 spans 17 amino acids. The junction had 14 bases not matched to a gene; V was cut back by 8 bases and J by 4 bases. Per germline, CDR1 LNHDA and CDR2 SQIVND (reference sequence).